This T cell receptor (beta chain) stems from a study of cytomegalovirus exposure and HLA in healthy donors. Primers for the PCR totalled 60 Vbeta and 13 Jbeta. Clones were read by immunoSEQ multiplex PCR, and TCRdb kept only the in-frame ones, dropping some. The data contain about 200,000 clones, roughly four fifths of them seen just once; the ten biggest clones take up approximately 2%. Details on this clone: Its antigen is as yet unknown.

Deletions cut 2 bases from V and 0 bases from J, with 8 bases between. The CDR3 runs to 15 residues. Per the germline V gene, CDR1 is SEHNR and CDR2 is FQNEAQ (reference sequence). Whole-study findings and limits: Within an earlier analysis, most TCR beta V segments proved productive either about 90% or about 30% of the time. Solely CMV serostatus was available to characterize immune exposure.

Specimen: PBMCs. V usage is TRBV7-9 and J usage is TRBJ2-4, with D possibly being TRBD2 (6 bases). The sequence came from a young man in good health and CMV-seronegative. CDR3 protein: CASSLRTIAKNIQYF. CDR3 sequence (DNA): TGTGCCAGCAGCTTAAGGACTATAGCCAAAAACATTCAGTACTTC.